Listed here are 19 T cell receptor beta chains from one sample, sequenced in a study of blood T cell repertoires in COVID-19. The data were produced by immunoSEQ multiplex PCR, yet TCRdb's version contains in-frame clones alone and is incomplete. The sample carries 100,000 or so clones, roughly 91% recorded once. The sequenced sample consisted of peripheral blood. The origin of the receptors is a human donor with acute or convalescent COVID-19. The donor label of this sample is uncertain.

The chain joins TRBV4-3 to TRBJ1-2, with TRBD1 identical over 9 bases. Germline trimming cut 2 bases from V and 4 bases from J; bases unmatched to any gene: 5. Germline CDR1 is LGHNA and CDR2 is YSLEER. This CDR3 spans 15 amino acids. CDR3 region: CASSQRTGAGYGYTF. DNA of the CDR3: TGCGCCAGCAGCCAAAGGACAGGGGCGGGCTATGGCTACACCTTC.

The chain combines TRBV28 with TRBJ1-2, with a possible D match to TRBD1 (6 bases). V was cut by 6 bases and J by 4 bases, with 12 bases left in between. The CDR3 runs 13 residues. The germline gives CDR1 MDHEN, CDR2 SYDVKM. Written as DNA, the CDR3 is TGTGCCAGCAGGGGTTTCAGGGGCTATGGCTACACCTTC. This translates into CASRGFRGYGYTF.

The J gene is TRBJ1-1, the V gene TRBV4-2; D remains unclear. CDR1 and CDR2 (germline): LGHNA, YNFKEQ. V lost 1 base to trimming and J lost 6 bases, with 15 bases between them. This CDR3 comprises 15 residues. This CDR3 reads CASSQVDRVSAEAFF. The CDR3, as DNA: TGTGCCAGCAGCCAAGTAGACCGCGTGAGCGCTGAAGCTTTCTTT.

The chain combines TRBV5-6 with TRBJ2-1; TRBD2 aligns across 11 bases. The CDR3 is 18 residues long. The V gene end was trimmed by 1 base and the J gene end by 7 bases; junction bases not matched to a gene: 13. Germline V gene lookup returns CDR1 SGHDT and CDR2 YYEEEE. CDR3 loop: CASSLTIPSGGPINEQFF. In DNA form, the CDR3 reads TGTGCCAGCAGCTTGACCATCCCTAGCGGGGGGCCAATAAATGAGCAGTTCTTC.

The chain joins TRBV29-1 to TRBJ2-1; 12 bases are shared with TRBD1. Looked up from germline, CDR1 is SQVTM and CDR2 is ANQGSEA. The CDR3 has 11 residues. CDR3 nucleotide sequence: TGCGTGGGACAGGGGGCGGGTGAGCAGTTCTTC. It specifies CVGQGAGEQFF.

This clone showed up just a few times. The chain has TRBV28 and TRBJ2-2, with TRBD2 as a possible D gene (5 bases). Trimming left V 2 bases short and J 6 bases short, with 10 bases between. CDR1 MDHEN and CDR2 SYDVKM come from the germline V gene. CDR3 length equals 14 residues. The DNA of the CDR3 is TGTGCCAGCAGTTTACCGGGATTGCCCGGGGAGCTGTTTTTT. It specifies CASSLPGLPGELFF.

The V and J genes are TRBV30 and TRBJ1-4, with 9 bases fitting TRBD1. J was trimmed by 5 bases and V by 8 bases; bases with no gene match: 3. CDR1 and CDR2 from the germline V gene are GTSNPN and SVGIG (reference sequence). The CDR3 is made up of 12 amino acids. CDR3 residues: CAGGTGNEKLFF. The DNA of the CDR3 is TGTGCCGGTGGGACAGGGAATGAAAAACTGTTTTTT. Full variable domain (missing parts from reference TRBV30 and TRBJ1-4): SQTIHQWPATLVQPVGSPLSLECTVEGTSNPNLYWYRQAAGRGLQLLFYSVGIGQISSEVPQNLSASRPQDRQFILSSKKLLLSDSGFYLCAGGTGNEKLFFGSGTQLSVL.

This clone was recorded many times. The chain joins TRBV5-6 to TRBJ2-3; weak D call: TRBD2 (6 bases). V dropped 2 bases and J dropped 5 bases, with 15 bases sitting between them. The CDR3 runs to 15 residues. From germline, CDR1 is SGHDT and CDR2 YYEEEE. Here the CDR3 DNA reads TGTGCCAGCAGCTTAGAGCCAGGGAGGTTAGATACGCAGTATTTT. Encoded protein: CASSLEPGRLDTQYF.

V is TRBV10-1 and J is TRBJ1-4; 9 bases fit TRBD1. The CDR3 totals 17 residues. J gave up 10 bases and V 7 bases, and 19 bases lay outside the gene matches. Looked up from germline, CDR1 is WNHNN and CDR2 is SYGVQD (reference sequence). The CDR3 coding sequence is TGCGCCAGCACCCGGACGCTGCAAAAACCGGGACAGGGAAAACTGTTTTTT. This codes for CASTRTLQKPGQGKLFF.

This clone was seen a few times. V gene TRBV12-3 or TRBV12-4 combines with J gene TRBJ1-5; 7 bases map to TRBD1. J lost 7 bases, V lost 6 bases, and 6 bases had no gene match. This CDR3 contains 13 residues. Here the CDR3 DNA reads TGTGCCAGCAGCCAGACAGGGTTACAGCCCCAGCATTTT. This sequence encodes CASSQTGLQPQHF.

The V call is TRBV15, the J call TRBJ1-1; D remains unclear. V shed 5 bases and J shed 0 bases, with 10 bases lying between them. Germline V gives CDR1 LNHNV, CDR2 YYDKDF (reference sequence). The CDR3 totals 14 residues. CDR3: CATSLLVMNTEAFF. CDR3 nucleotides: TGTGCCACCAGCCTTTTAGTTATGAACACTGAAGCTTTCTTT.

V and J are TRBV2 and TRBJ1-1; TRBD1 aligns across 8 bases. Germline-derived CDR1 and CDR2 are SNHLY and FYNNEI. The junction had 8 bases not matched to a gene; V was cut back by 7 bases and J by 7 bases. The CDR3 spans 13 residues. The CDR3 region has the DNA TGTGCCAGCACCTTATTCGGACAGGGTGAAGCTTTCTTT. Its protein is CASTLFGQGEAFF. The full variable domain, its missing parts supplied by reference TRBV2 and TRBJ1-1, is EPEVTQTPSHQVTQMGQEVILRCVPISNHLYFYWYRQILGQKVEFLVSFYNNEISEKSEIFDDQFSVERPDGSNFTLKIRSTKLEDSAMYFCASTLFGQGEAFFGQGTRLTVV.

The chain couples TRBV4-3 to TRBJ2-2; D is uncertain. Trimming left V 4 bases short and J 2 bases short, with 8 bases between. CDR3 length: 14 amino acids. Germline loops: CDR1 LGHNA, CDR2 YSLEER. The CDR3 spells CASSPHSNTGELFF. CDR3 DNA sequence: TGCGCCAGCAGCCCCCACAGTAACACCGGGGAGCTGTTTTTT.

V is TRBV6-1 and J is TRBJ1-6; TRBD1 matches 7 bases. J lost 0 bases, V lost 3 bases, and 11 bases had no gene match. The CDR3 totals 19 residues. CDR1 is MNHNS, CDR2 SASEGT, per germline. CDR3 residues: CASSDATGFLSSYNSPLHF. CDR3 in DNA: TGTGCCAGCAGTGACGCGACAGGGTTCTTAAGCTCCTATAATTCACCCCTCCACTTT.

The chain uses TRBV2 and TRBJ1-5; weak D call: TRBD1 (6 bases). Germline V gene data show CDR1 as SNHLY and CDR2 as FYNNEI. V was trimmed by 3 bases and J by 2 bases, leaving 11 bases between them. The CDR3 runs 15 residues. The CDR3 nucleotides read TGTGCCAGCAGTGAGGACAGTACGGGCAATCAGCCCCAGCATTTT. This codes for CASSEDSTGNQPQHF.

The chain combines TRBV7-7 with TRBJ1-2, with 8 nucleotides matching TRBD1. Per germline, CDR1 SSHAT and CDR2 FNYEAQ (reference sequence). The CDR3 consists of 16 residues. V lost 9 bases and J lost 4; bases outside the gene matches: 16. The CDR3 reads CASPPGPRDRLYGYTF. The CDR3 DNA sequence: TGTGCCAGTCCGCCAGGTCCCCGGGACAGGCTCTATGGCTACACCTTC.

The J gene is TRBJ1-1, the V gene TRBV2; 8 positions match TRBD1. There are 14 residues in the CDR3. Germline CDR1 reads SNHLY; CDR2 reads FYNNEI. Trimming removed 3 bases from V and 1 base from J; junction bases left unmatched: 1. CDR3 DNA sequence: TGTGCCAGCAGTGAGGGGACAGGGAACACTGAAGCTTTCTTT. It is translated as CASSEGTGNTEAFF.

Comment on this clone: Distinct nucleotide sequences in the sample also encode this CDR3. The chain has TRBV6-5 and TRBJ1-2, with 8 bases aligning to TRBD1. Germline CDR1 reads MNHEY; CDR2 reads SVGAGI. This CDR3 region has 15 residues. Trimming at V came to 2 bases and at J to 0 bases, leaving 2 bases not matched to a gene. The CDR3 sequence: CASSYRTGSNYGYTF. The CDR3, as DNA: TGTGCCAGCAGTTACAGGACAGGGTCTAACTATGGCTACACCTTC.

This chain joins TRBV6-4 and TRBJ2-5; D possibly corresponds to TRBD2 (5 bases). The CDR3 covers 15 residues. Trimming took 6 bases from V and 3 from J, leaving 17 bases between them. Germline CDR1 and CDR2: MRHNA and SNTAGT. CDR3 DNA sequence: TGTGCCAGCAGCGCCTCCGGTTCGAGGGAAGAGACCCAGTACTTC. Amino acids: CASSASGSREETQYF.